This TCR beta chain was captured in a study of OX40 agonist ivuxolimab in advanced cancers. Looking at the study overall: Ivuxolimab was a fully human IgG2 agonistic monoclonal antibody targeting the costimulatory receptor OX40 (CD134). Intravenous ivuxolimab was administered to patients every 2 weeks at six dose levels: 0.01, 0.1, 0.3, 1.5, 3 and 10 mg/kg. Among the 52 dose-escalation patients, approximately 20 had hepatocellular carcinoma, approximately 15 melanoma, 9 renal cell carcinoma and 9 head and neck cancer. The dose-escalation cohort was around 84% male with a mean age of about 65 years, ranging from about 23 to 85. Patients were allowed to have had prior anti-PD-1, anti-PD-L1 or anti-CTLA-4 therapy, and approximately 40% of the dose-escalation patients had been treated with checkpoint inhibitors. Three dose-escalation patients achieved partial responses, one with hepatocellular carcinoma and two with cutaneous melanoma. The purpose of peripheral TCRbeta sequencing was to test whether ivuxolimab changed TCR sequence diversity and led to clonal T-cell expansion. The monotherapy dose-escalation portion (N of about 52 patients) of the phase I ivuxolimab trial is reported in the paper. General study outcomes and caveats: At doses of 0.1 to 3.0 mg/kg, clonal expansion of both CD4+ and CD8+ blood T cells was observed from baseline to week 6. After ivuxolimab, CD8+ T cells had more expanded clones than CD4+ T cells on average. In the 0.1-3.0 mg/kg groups, partial responders were among the patients with the lowest normalized peripheral clonal expansion, particularly in CD8+ T cells. Low levels of normalized T-cell clonal expansion were also shown by some nonresponding patients. Which antigens the clonally expanded peripheral T cells were specific for was not determined.

About this clone itself: No cognate antigen has been identified for it. No quality values exist for individual bases; no much larger clone is one base distant.

V is pruned by 2 bases and J by 4 bases, leaving 8 bases of the junction without a gene match. CDR1 GTSNPN and CDR2 SVGIG are derived from the germline V gene (reference sequence). The CDR3, from cysteine to phenylalanine, totals 16 residues. Only CDR3 DNA is held: 48 bases, read in frame from base 1. To sequence the TCRbeta CDR3 region, genomic DNA was isolated from the sorted cells. The immunoSEQ Assay was used for sequencing of TCRbeta CDR3 regions. TCRdb limited this immuneACCESS table to in-frame rearrangements with V and J called. A share of clones is missing; checked studies link under half to unresolved V genes, and the rest is unexplained. The sample yields 67,000 or so clones; approximately 86% were counted once. The top ten constitute around 3.4% of the sample. The trial excluded patients who had a history of autoimmune disease or who were on systemic immunosuppression. Peripheral blood for TCR sequencing was collected from all dose cohorts at baseline, on cycle 4 day 1, and on cycle 7 day 1. The samples were drawn from a first-in-human, open-label, multicenter phase I dose-escalation trial of ivuxolimab. Adults with locally advanced or metastatic melanoma, renal cell, hepatocellular, or head and neck squamous cell carcinoma were enrolled in the trial. CD4+ and CD8+ T cells were sorted separately from peripheral blood before TCR sequencing.

The sequencing used CD4+ or CD8+ T cells sorted from blood, collected in a trial of the OX40 agonist ivuxolimab. The chain was built from TRBV30 and TRBJ1-1, and TRBD1 aligns with 12 junction nucleotides. The clonotype was recovered from an adult with an advanced solid tumor such as melanoma, head and neck, liver or kidney cancer. At the DNA level, the sequence is TGTGCCTGGAGTAAAACTCGGGACAGGGGGCTCACTGAAGCTTTCTTT. Its translation reads: CAWSKTRDRGLTEAFF. The CDR3 plus the reference TRBV30 and TRBJ1-1 genes for the other parts give the full variable domain: SQTIHQWPATLVQPVGSPLSLECTVEGTSNPNLYWYRQAAGRGLQLLFYSVGIGQISSEVPQNLSASRPQDRQFILSSKKLLLSDSGFYLCAWSKTRDRGLTEAFFGQGTRLTVV.